This T cell receptor beta chain came from a study of T cells in women clearing cervical HPV infection. Study-wide context: Blood came at first lesion visit for cases, post-clearance for controls.

The repertoire was sequenced with immunoSEQ multiplex PCR; TCRdb's copy has only in-frame clones and lacks some. The sample totals around 30,000 clones. The sample taken for sequencing was blood buffy coat. The source is a woman aged 18-70 years with a cervical HPV16 infection that either progressed to CIN3+ or cleared (not recorded which).

The part of the CDR3 DNA that was read is TGTGCCAGCAGTTCGAGCGGACCCTACAATGAG. This codes for CASSSSGPYNE. The full CDR3 reads CASSSSGPYNEQFF. The rearrangement links TRBV27 to TRBJ2-1, with a weak D call TRBD2 (5 bases). The missing CDR3 end, 3 residues past where the read stops, is filled in from the germline J gene. V shed 4 bases and J shed 2 bases, with 9 bases lying between them. This CDR3 spans 14 amino acids. CDR1 is MNHEY, CDR2 SMNVEV, per germline (reference sequence).